This T cell receptor beta chain was identified in a study of neurological immune-mediated disorders. Study summary: Multiple sclerosis patients (n of about 34) included approximately 30 with relapsing-remitting and 3 with secondary progressive disease. Study findings and constraints: Levels of TCR clonal expansion peaked in HTLV-1-associated myelopathy and reached their lowest in multiple sclerosis, under those of healthy controls. When the repertoires were sorted by phylogenetic grouping, those of 18 of 34 multiple sclerosis patients ended up in one related-CDR3 cluster, a possible signature.

This clonotype was seen repeatedly, ten times or more. Its antigen remains unknown. CDR1 and CDR2 from the germline V gene are SGHRS and YFSETQ. The CDR3 is 14 residues long. V was shortened by 0 bases and J by 5 bases, with 9 bases between the two germline ends. TCRdb redid the calling of the 5' RACE reads with MiXCR, one entry per CDR3 protein. The repertoire holds around 70,000 distinct CDR3 sequences, with more than 3% as singletons. J is TRBJ2-4 and V is TRBV5-1, with D unresolved. Sequenced input: PBMCs. The TCR was taken from a woman aged 45-60 years with multiple sclerosis. CDR3 bases: TGCGCCAGCAGCTTGGCAGATCAGGAAAACATTCAGTACTTC. Encoded protein: CASSLADQENIQYF.